What follows is one T cell receptor beta chain and its context. There is no known antigen for this receptor. Base quality data are lacking; no much larger clone is found one base away. Library preparation used the immunoSEQ multiplex PCR assay. Held by TCRdb, this immuneACCESS table contains in-frame sequences only and omits some clones. Under half of the omission traces to an unresolved V gene where checked; the cause of the rest is unknown. The sample contains some 120,000 clones, approximately 90% of them found a single time. The ten most abundant clones make up 1.5% to 1.9% of the sample. The CDR3 runs 14 amino acids, cysteine and phenylalanine included. The only DNA kept is the CDR3, 42 bases in frame from the first base. Trimming takes 8 bases from V and 6 bases from J, and the germline ends sit 18 bases apart. The germline V gene (reference sequence) gives CDR1 as SEHNR and CDR2 as FQNEAQ. This sample is drawn from a study of T cell changes during pregnancy in multiple sclerosis (dated by TCRdb to the late 2010s). For the wider study: Changes in the T cell repertoire over the course of pregnancy were examined in this study in women with multiple sclerosis.

The V and J genes are TRBV7-9 and TRBJ2-3; D gene: possibly TRBD1, on 5 matching bases. The sequence came from a female donor with multiple sclerosis, enrolled in a pregnancy study. The material sequenced was peripheral blood, taken in the third trimester of pregnancy. Here the CDR3 is given as CASGPLGVVDTQYF. The DNA reads TGTGCCAGCGGTCCGTTAGGGGTAGTCGATACGCAGTATTTT.